The clone carrying this T cell receptor (beta chain) was recorded only once. The data belong to a study of blood T cell repertoires in COVID-19. Background on the study: The United States, Italy and Spain were the sources of the acute and convalescent COVID-19 samples.

Per the study methods: By means of reference gene primer amplification, nucleated cell counts were estimated. The method was immunoSEQ multiplex PCR; TCRdb's version includes in-frame clones alone and lacks a portion of them. D and trimming come from the DNA, and the V and J calls and clone size come from that table. Of about 350,000 clones listed, under 95% are singletons. This CDR3 spans 13 amino acids. CDR1 is WSHSY and CDR2 is SAAADI in the germline V gene. Germline trimming cut 3 bases from V and 7 bases from J; bases unmatched to any gene: 5. The TCR originated in a woman under 30 who had recovered from COVID-19. The gene calls are TRBV10-2 and TRBJ2-5; 7 positions match TRBD2. The sequencing sample was made of peripheral blood. The CDR3 sequence is CASSERLAGTQYF. DNA of the CDR3: TGCGCCAGCAGTGAAAGACTAGCTGGGACCCAGTACTTC.